Listed below are T cell receptor beta chains from one sample, sequenced in a study of OX40 agonist ivuxolimab in advanced cancers. The data were produced by immunoSEQ multiplex PCR, yet TCRdb's version contains in-frame clones alone and is incomplete. This sample has some 70,000 clones, with roughly nine tenths found just once. Sequencing used CD4+ or CD8+ T cells sorted from blood, obtained in a trial of the OX40 agonist ivuxolimab. These receptors were taken from an adult with an advanced solid tumor such as melanoma, head and neck, liver or kidney cancer. The CDR3 runs from the conserved cysteine through the conserved F or W. A D gene is named only where the DNA matches it firmly. The size field is filled for only some rows; it gives once, few, many or a size class.

j_call | v_call | clone_size | d_call | cdr3_aa | cdr3_nt
TRBJ2-7 | TRBV5-6 | . | TRBD2 | CASSPPGGSSYEQYF | TGTGCCAGCAGCCCCCCGGGGGGGTCTTCCTACGAGCAGTACTTC
TRBJ2-7 | TRBV7-8 | . | . | CASSLEFSSYEQYF | TGTGCCAGCAGCTTAGAATTCTCCTCATACGAGCAGTACTTC
TRBJ2-2 | TRBV5-6 | . | TRBD2 | CASSLGLADTGELFF | TGTGCCAGCAGCCTGGGACTAGCGGACACCGGGGAGCTGTTTTTT
TRBJ2-5 | TRBV7-2 | . | . | CASSLAQQETQYF | TGTGCCAGCAGCTTAGCGCAGCAAGAGACCCAGTACTTC
TRBJ2-5 | TRBV2 | . | . | CASSEGRLQETQYF | TGTGCCAGCAGTGAGGGTCGGCTCCAAGAGACCCAGTACTTC
TRBJ2-3 | TRBV7-9 | . | . | CASSLKGSTDTQYF | TGTGCCAGCAGCTTAAAAGGGTCCACAGATACGCAGTATTTT
TRBJ1-2 | TRBV5-1 | once | TRBD1 | CASSNAGGNYGYTF | TGCGCCAGCAGCAACGCAGGGGGCAACTATGGCTACACCTTC
TRBJ1-2 | TRBV5-6 | . | TRBD1 | CASSLYQTGARDGYTF | TGTGCCAGCAGCTTGTACCAGACAGGGGCAAGAGACGGCTACACCTTC
TRBJ2-7 | TRBV28 | . | TRBD2 | CASSLEGRMGTSGAYEQYF | TGTGCCAGCAGTTTGGAGGGAAGAATGGGGACTAGCGGAGCCTACGAGCAATACTTC
TRBJ2-3 | TRBV7-3 | . | . | CASSPLGAGVDTQYF | TGTGCCAGCAGCCCGCTTGGGGCAGGGGTAGATACGCAGTATTTT
TRBJ2-1 | TRBV13 | . | . | CASSQRGGLGTHEQFF | TGTGCCAGCAGCCAACGGGGAGGTTTAGGGACCCATGAGCAGTTCTTC
TRBJ1-1 | TRBV15 | . | . | CATSSHPMNTEAFF | TGTGCCACCAGCAGTCACCCCATGAACACTGAAGCTTTCTTT
TRBJ1-3 | TRBV19 | few | . | CASSIRGAGDTIYF | TGTGCCAGTAGTATTCGCGGGGCAGGAGACACCATATATTTT
TRBJ1-1 | TRBV29-1 | . | . | CSVDPWTLNTEAFF | TGCAGCGTTGATCCGTGGACGCTGAACACTGAAGCTTTCTTT
TRBJ2-2 | TRBV7-8 | . | . | CASSLVDTGELFF | TGTGCCAGCAGCTTAGTGGACACCGGGGAGCTGTTTTTT
TRBJ2-5 | TRBV10-3 | . | TRBD1 | CAIRDRAETQYF | TGTGCCATCAGGGACAGGGCAGAGACCCAGTACTTC
TRBJ2-3 | TRBV14 | . | . | CASSLTSGLTDTQYF | TGTGCCAGCAGCCTGACGTCGGGACTCACAGATACGCAGTATTTT
TRBJ2-7 | TRBV18 | . | TRBD2 | CASSPPLAGNTAYEQYF | TGTGCCAGCTCACCACCCCTAGCGGGGAATACGGCCTACGAGCAGTACTTC
TRBJ1-1 | TRBV2 | . | . | CASSLQGPSEAFF | TGTGCCAGCAGCCTACAGGGTCCGTCTGAAGCTTTCTTT
TRBJ2-1 | TRBV5-3 | . | . | CASSFLGPYNEQFF | TGTGCCAGCAGCTTCCTAGGGCCTTACAATGAGCAGTTCTTC
TRBJ2-3 | TRBV19 | . | TRBD2 | CASTPSGVLTDTQYF | TGTGCCAGTACCCCTAGCGGAGTCCTCACAGATACGCAGTATTTT
TRBJ2-4 | TRBV4-1 | . | . | CASSPRDGKNIQYF | TGCGCCAGCAGCCCCCGGGACGGAAAAAACATTCAGTACTTC
TRBJ2-5 | TRBV18 | . | . | CASSPVPFAVQETQYF | TGTGCCAGCTCACCAGTCCCTTTTGCGGTCCAAGAGACCCAGTACTTC
TRBJ2-1 | TRBV6-5 | . | TRBD2 | CASSYQLAGEAEQFF | TGTGCCAGCAGTTACCAACTAGCGGGAGAGGCTGAGCAGTTCTTC
TRBJ1-2 | TRBV6-5 | . | TRBD1 | CASREPGQGRYSYTF | TGTGCCAGCAGGGAGCCGGGACAGGGTCGCTATAGCTACACCTTC
TRBJ1-2 | TRBV28 | once | . | CASSSPGEADYGYTF | TGTGCCAGCAGTTCCCCAGGGGAAGCGGACTATGGCTACACCTTC
TRBJ1-5 | TRBV19 | . | . | CASRAQGYQPQHF | TGTGCCAGTAGAGCTCAGGGTTACCAGCCCCAGCATTTT
TRBJ2-7 | TRBV21-1 | . | . | CASSSTGGRGLYTRQYF | TGTGCCAGCAGCTCCACCGGCGGGCGGGGGCTTTATACGAGGCAGTACTTC
TRBJ2-3 | TRBV18 | . | TRBD2 | CASSPSSGGSDTQYF | TGTGCCAGCTCACCATCTAGCGGGGGGAGCGATACGCAGTATTTT
TRBJ2-1 | TRBV5-1 | . | TRBD2 | CASSSGLAPSSYNEQFF | TGCGCCAGCAGCTCGGGACTAGCGCCGAGCTCCTACAATGAGCAGTTCTTC
TRBJ1-5 | TRBV10-3 | . | . | CAISGGGNQPQHF | TGTGCCATCAGTGGGGGAGGCAATCAGCCCCAGCATTTT
TRBJ1-4 | TRBV7-2 | . | . | CASSPTATNEKLFF | TGTGCCAGCAGCCCTACTGCAACTAATGAAAAACTGTTTTTT
TRBJ1-2 | TRBV29-1 | . | . | CSAQGLRDGYTF | TGCAGCGCCCAAGGGCTTCGCGATGGCTACACCTTC
TRBJ2-7 | TRBV13 | . | . | CASSLGRFERFGVEQYF | TGTGCCAGCAGCTTAGGCCGCTTTGAGCGCTTCGGAGTCGAGCAGTACTTC
TRBJ1-4 | TRBV5-1 | . | . | CASSLVGGGTNEKLFF | TGCGCCAGCAGCTTGGTGGGGGGCGGAACTAATGAAAAACTGTTTTTT
TRBJ1-1 | TRBV5-5 | . | . | CASSLVGNLADMNTEAFF | TGTGCCAGCAGCTTGGTAGGGAACTTGGCCGACATGAACACTGAAGCTTTCTTT
TRBJ1-4 | TRBV5-1 | . | TRBD1 | CASRSLQGSEKLFF | TGCGCCAGCAGAAGTCTACAGGGGAGTGAAAAACTGTTTTTT
TRBJ2-3 | TRBV4-1 | . | TRBD2 | CASSHASGRKRTDTQYF | TGCGCCAGCAGCCATGCTAGCGGGAGGAAACGCACAGATACGCAGTATTTT
TRBJ1-5 | TRBV19 | . | . | CASSDRFPPQHF | TGTGCCAGTAGTGACAGGTTCCCGCCCCAGCATTTT
TRBJ1-1 | TRBV5-1 | . | . | CASSVRVSDTEAFF | TGCGCCAGCAGCGTCAGGGTATCGGACACTGAAGCTTTCTTT
TRBJ1-5 | TRBV6-6 | . | . | CASKWGSNQPQHF | TGTGCCAGCAAGTGGGGGAGCAATCAGCCCCAGCATTTT
TRBJ2-1 | TRBV5-1 | . | TRBD2 | CASSFRAGGPRNEQFF | TGCGCCAGCAGCTTTCGTGCGGGAGGGCCACGGAATGAGCAGTTCTTC
TRBJ2-1 | TRBV7-8 | . | . | CASSLERAYNEQFF | TGTGCCAGCAGCTTAGAAAGAGCCTACAATGAGCAGTTCTTC
TRBJ2-2 | TRBV9 | . | TRBD2 | CASSTSGVGPGELFF | TGTGCCAGCAGCACCAGCGGGGTAGGTCCCGGGGAGCTGTTTTTT
TRBJ2-5 | TRBV27 | . | TRBD2 | CATRASGRGETQYF | TGTGCCACCCGTGCTAGCGGGAGAGGGGAGACCCAGTACTTC
TRBJ1-3 | TRBV18 | . | . | CASSPQSQNSGNTIYF | TGTGCCAGCTCACCACAGTCCCAGAACTCTGGAAACACCATATATTTT
TRBJ2-7 | TRBV6-1 | . | . | CASSGLTGQANYEQYF | TGTGCCAGCAGTGGACTCACAGGGCAAGCAAACTACGAGCAGTACTTC
TRBJ2-1 | TRBV12-5 | . | . | CASGLGGGGDEQFF | TGTGCTAGTGGTTTGGGGGGTGGTGGGGATGAGCAGTTCTTC
TRBJ1-2 | TRBV6-1 | . | . | CASSEEWTEPNYGYTF | TGTGCCAGCAGTGAAGAATGGACAGAACCTAACTATGGCTACACCTTC
TRBJ2-6 | TRBV7-9 | . | . | CASSLPQSVTSGANVLTF | TGTGCCAGCAGCCTCCCCCAGAGCGTAACCTCTGGGGCCAACGTCCTGACTTTC
TRBJ1-2 | TRBV6-1 | . | . | CASSEWPQNANYGYTF | TGTGCCAGCAGTGAATGGCCACAGAACGCTAACTATGGCTACACCTTC
TRBJ2-3 | TRBV11-2 | . | TRBD2 | CASSFLAGASSDTQYF | TGTGCCAGCAGCTTTCTAGCGGGGGCGTCATCGGATACGCAGTATTTT
TRBJ1-1 | TRBV2 | . | TRBD1 | CASSKDRDRPEAFF | TGTGCCAGCAGTAAGGACAGGGACCGTCCTGAAGCTTTCTTT
TRBJ2-3 | TRBV6-6 | . | . | CASSYGQPLRDTQYF | TGTGCCAGCAGTTACGGGCAGCCTCTACGGGATACGCAGTATTTT
TRBJ2-1 | TRBV7-9 | few | . | CASSPPGLVANEQFF | TGTGCCAGCAGCCCTCCGGGTCTCGTGGCGAATGAGCAGTTCTTC
TRBJ2-5 | TRBV18 | once | TRBD2 | CASSRTSGQETQYF | TGTGCCAGCTCACGCACTAGCGGACAAGAGACCCAGTACTTC
TRBJ2-7 | TRBV5-8 | . | TRBD1 | CASSPRGWYEQYF | TGTGCCAGCAGCCCCAGGGGGTGGTACGAGCAGTACTTC